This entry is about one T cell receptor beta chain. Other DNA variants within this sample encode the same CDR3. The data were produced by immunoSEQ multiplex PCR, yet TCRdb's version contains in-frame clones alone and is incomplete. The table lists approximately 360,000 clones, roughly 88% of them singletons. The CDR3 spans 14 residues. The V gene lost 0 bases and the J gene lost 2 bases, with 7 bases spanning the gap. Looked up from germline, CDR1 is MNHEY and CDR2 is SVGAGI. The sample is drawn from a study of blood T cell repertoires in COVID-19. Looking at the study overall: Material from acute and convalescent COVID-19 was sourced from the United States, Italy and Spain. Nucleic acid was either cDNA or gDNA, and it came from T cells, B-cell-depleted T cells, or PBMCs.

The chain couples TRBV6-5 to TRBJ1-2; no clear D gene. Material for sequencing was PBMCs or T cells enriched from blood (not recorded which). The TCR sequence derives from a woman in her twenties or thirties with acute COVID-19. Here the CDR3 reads CASSYSGQNYGYTF. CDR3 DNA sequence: TGTGCCAGCAGTTACTCTGGCCAGAACTATGGCTACACCTTC.